This entry features one T cell receptor (beta chain) sequence. Its antigen is as yet unknown. CDR3 length: 16 amino acids. The V end lost 3 bases, the J end lost 4 bases, and 16 bases lay between the germline ends. The data stem from a study of T cells in Graves' hyperthyroidism and ophthalmopathy. Regions amplified from RNA transcripts were the TCR beta CDR3 regions. HTBI primers were the set used in a first-round RT-PCR of the TCR CDR3. TCRdb reanalysed the multiplex PCR reads using MiXCR and keeps one entry per CDR3 protein. The sample carries under 750,000 distinct CDR3 sequences, 15% to 20% recorded once. Findings and caveats of the study: In simple terms, a model built on 13 V-J features told ophthalmopathy apart from stable hyperthyroidism. The model's output predicted ophthalmopathy at a median of approximately 6.5 months prior to onset.

The chain recombines TRBV12-3 or TRBV12-4 with TRBJ1-3; maybe TRBD1 (6 bases). The sample comprised blood. The receptor's source is a woman aged 45-59 years with Graves' hyperthyroidism that later progressed to Graves' ophthalmopathy. CDR3 protein: CASSFAGAVEGNTIYF. The CDR3 DNA is TGTGCCAGCAGTTTCGCAGGGGCGGTGGAAGGAAACACCATATATTTT.